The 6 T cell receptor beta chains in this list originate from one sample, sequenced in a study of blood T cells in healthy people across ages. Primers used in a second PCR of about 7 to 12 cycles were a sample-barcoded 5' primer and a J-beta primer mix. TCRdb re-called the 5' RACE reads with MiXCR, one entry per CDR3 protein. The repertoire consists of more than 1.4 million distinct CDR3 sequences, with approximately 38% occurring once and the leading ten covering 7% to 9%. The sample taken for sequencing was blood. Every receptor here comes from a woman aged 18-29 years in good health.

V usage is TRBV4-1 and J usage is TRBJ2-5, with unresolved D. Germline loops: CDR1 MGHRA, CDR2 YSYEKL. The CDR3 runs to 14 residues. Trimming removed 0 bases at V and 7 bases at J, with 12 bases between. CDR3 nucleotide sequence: TGCGCCAGCAGCCAAGATTGGACCCCCCGGACCCAGTACTTC. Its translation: CASSQDWTPRTQYF.

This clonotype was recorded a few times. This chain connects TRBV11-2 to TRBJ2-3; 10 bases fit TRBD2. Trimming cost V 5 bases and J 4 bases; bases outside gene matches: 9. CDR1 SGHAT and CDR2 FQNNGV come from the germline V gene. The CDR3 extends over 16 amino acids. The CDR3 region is CASSPFSGRRADTQYF. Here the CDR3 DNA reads TGTGCCAGCAGCCCCTTTAGCGGGAGGAGGGCAGATACGCAGTATTTT.

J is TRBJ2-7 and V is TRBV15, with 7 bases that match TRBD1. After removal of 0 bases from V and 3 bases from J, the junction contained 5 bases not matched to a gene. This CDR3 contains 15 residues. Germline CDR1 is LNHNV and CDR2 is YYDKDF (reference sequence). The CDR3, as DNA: TGTGCCACCAGCAGAGATCAAGGGACAGACTACGAGCAGTACTTC. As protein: CATSRDQGTDYEQYF.

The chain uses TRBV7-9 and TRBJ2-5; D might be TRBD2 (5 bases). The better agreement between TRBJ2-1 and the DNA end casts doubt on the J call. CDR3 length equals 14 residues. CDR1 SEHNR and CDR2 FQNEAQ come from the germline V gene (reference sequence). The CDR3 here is CASSLWEFQETQFF. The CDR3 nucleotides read TGTGCCAGCAGCTTATGGGAGTTCCAAGAGACCCAGTTCTTC.

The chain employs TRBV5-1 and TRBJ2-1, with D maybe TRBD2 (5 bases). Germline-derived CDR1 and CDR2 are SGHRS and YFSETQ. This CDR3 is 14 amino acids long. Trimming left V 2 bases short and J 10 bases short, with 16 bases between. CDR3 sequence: CASSLQSRTGEQFF. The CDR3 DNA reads TGCGCCAGCAGCTTACAGAGCCGGACTGGGGAGCAGTTCTTC. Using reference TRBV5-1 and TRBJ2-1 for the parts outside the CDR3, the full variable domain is KAGVTQTPRYLIKTRGQQVTLSCSPISGHRSVSWYQQTPGQGLQFLFEYFSETQRNKGNFPGRFSGRQFSNSRSEMNVSTLELGDSALYLCASSLQSRTGEQFFGPGTRLTVL.

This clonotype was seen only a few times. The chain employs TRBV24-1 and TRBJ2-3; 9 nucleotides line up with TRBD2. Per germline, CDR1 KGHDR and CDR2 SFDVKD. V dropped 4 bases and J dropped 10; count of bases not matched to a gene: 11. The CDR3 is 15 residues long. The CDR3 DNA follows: TGTGCCACCAGTGAGGGCTCTAGCGGGAAATCCGCGCAGTATTTT. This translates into CATSEGSSGKSAQYF.